The source of this T cell receptor beta chain is a study of T cells in Graves' hyperthyroidism and ophthalmopathy. Study-level results: The blood repertoire included most of the expanded thyroid clonotypes above 0.001.

Per germline, CDR1 ENHRY and CDR2 SYGVKD. The CDR3 contains 15 residues. Trimming took 5 bases from V and 3 from J; bases not matched to a gene: 7. Any patient presenting with uncontrolled infection, other autoimmune disease, pregnancy or lactation was left out. About this clonotype: Its antigen is unidentified.

RNA transcripts were the template for amplifying TCR beta CDR3 regions. HTBI primers were used for first-round RT-PCR of the TCR CDR3. TCRdb independently ran MiXCR on the multiplex PCR reads; one entry per CDR3 protein. The repertoire holds about 52,000 distinct CDR3 sequences, with approximately 52% as singletons. The sequence came from a woman in her forties or fifties with Graves' ophthalmopathy. The sample taken for sequencing was blood. The chain has TRBV10-3 and TRBJ2-1, with TRBD2 matching over 7 bases. CDR3 DNA: TGTGCCATCAGTTTAGGGGCTAGCGGCTACAATGAGCAGTTCTTC. It translates to CAISLGASGYNEQFF.